The T cell receptor (beta chain) described here comes from a study of technical replicates of blood from a few donors. V shed 0 bases and J 5 bases; nucleotides not matched to a gene: 18. The germline V gene has CDR1 GTSNPN and CDR2 SVGIG (reference sequence). The CDR3 contains 20 residues. Some clones are missing from TCRdb's copy, which holds only in-frame ones; the method was immunoSEQ multiplex PCR. This table has approximately 69,000 clones, over 75% appearing once. The chain combines TRBV30 with TRBJ2-1, with TRBD2 matching 11 bases. The TCR originated in a human donor in good health. Some clones in this sample may be carry-over from other donors' samples. Sequenced input: PBMCs. This CDR3 reads CAWSVRTSGLYSQKHNEQFF. The CDR3 DNA reads as TGTGCCTGGAGTGTAAGGACTAGCGGGCTTTACTCCCAAAAACACAATGAGCAGTTCTTC. Combining the CDR3 with reference TRBV30 and TRBJ2-1 gives the whole variable domain SQTIHQWPATLVQPVGSPLSLECTVEGTSNPNLYWYRQAAGRGLQLLFYSVGIGQISSEVPQNLSASRPQDRQFILSSKKLLLSDSGFYLCAWSVRTSGLYSQKHNEQFFGPGTRLTVL.